This TCR beta chain was observed in a study of T-cell reconstitution after alpha-beta-depleted transplantation in children. Study-level findings and limits: Expanded clones from the graft, numbering several hundred, reportedly supplied alpha-beta T cells about two months after transplant.

Preparation of the TCRbeta library was carried out with unique molecular identifiers. Each CDR3 protein gets one entry after TCRdb re-called the PCR reads with MiXCR. Counted here are 220,000 or so distinct CDR3 sequences, around 7.5% occurring once; the ten biggest clones make up 5% to 8%. The CDR3 is made up of 13 amino acids. Germline CDR1 is SGHTA and CDR2 is FQGNSA. V was shortened by 5 bases and J by 6 bases, with 11 bases between the two germline ends. This clonotype was seen repeatedly, ten times or more. Its matching antigen is unknown. This rearrangement joins TRBV7-2 to TRBJ1-5, with D maybe TRBD1 (6 bases). Sequenced here: PBMCs, mostly from graft donor cells, sampled 180 days after TCRalphabeta/CD19-depleted stem cell transplant. The TCR was taken from a male patient younger than 18 who had a stem cell transplant for acute lymphoblastic leukemia, so the T cells may come from the graft donor. The CDR3 here is CASSPRTAQPQHF. The CDR3 DNA is TGTGCCAGCAGCCCGCGGACAGCTCAGCCCCAGCATTTT.